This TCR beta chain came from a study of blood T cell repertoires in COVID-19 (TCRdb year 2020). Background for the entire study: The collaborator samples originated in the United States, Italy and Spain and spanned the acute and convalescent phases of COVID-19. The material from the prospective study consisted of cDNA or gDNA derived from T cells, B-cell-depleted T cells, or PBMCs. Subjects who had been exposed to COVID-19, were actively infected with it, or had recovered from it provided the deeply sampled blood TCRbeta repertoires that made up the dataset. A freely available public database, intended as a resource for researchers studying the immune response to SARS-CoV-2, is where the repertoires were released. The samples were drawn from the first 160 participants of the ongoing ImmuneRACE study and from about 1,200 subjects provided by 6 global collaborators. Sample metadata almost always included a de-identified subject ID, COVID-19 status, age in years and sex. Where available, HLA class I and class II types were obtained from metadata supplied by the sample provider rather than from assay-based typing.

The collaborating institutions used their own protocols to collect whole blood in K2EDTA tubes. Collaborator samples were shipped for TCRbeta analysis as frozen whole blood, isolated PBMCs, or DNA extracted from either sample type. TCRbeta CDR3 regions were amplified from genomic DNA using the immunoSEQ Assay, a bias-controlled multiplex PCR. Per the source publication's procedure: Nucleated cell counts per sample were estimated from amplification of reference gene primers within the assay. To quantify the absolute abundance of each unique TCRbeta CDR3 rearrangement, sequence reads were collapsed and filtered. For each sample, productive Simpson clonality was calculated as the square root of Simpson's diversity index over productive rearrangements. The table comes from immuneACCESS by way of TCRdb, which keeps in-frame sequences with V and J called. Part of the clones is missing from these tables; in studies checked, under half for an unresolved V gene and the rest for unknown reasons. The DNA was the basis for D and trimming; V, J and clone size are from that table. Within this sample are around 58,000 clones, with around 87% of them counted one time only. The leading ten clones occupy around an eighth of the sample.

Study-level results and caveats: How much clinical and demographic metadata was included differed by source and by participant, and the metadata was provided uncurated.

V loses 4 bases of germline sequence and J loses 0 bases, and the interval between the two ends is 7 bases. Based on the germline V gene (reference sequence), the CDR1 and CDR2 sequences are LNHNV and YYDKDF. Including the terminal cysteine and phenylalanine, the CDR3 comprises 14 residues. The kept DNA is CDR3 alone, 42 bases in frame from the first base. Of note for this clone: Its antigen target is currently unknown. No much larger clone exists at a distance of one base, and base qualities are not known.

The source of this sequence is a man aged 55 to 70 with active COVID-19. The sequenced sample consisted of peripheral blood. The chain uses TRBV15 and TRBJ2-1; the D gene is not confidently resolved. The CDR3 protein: CATSNPSSYNEQFF. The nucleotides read TGTGCCACCAGCAACCCGAGCTCCTACAATGAGCAGTTCTTC.